The source of this T cell receptor beta chain is a study of STAT5B mutations in CD4+ large granular lymphocyte leukemia. The data were produced by immunoSEQ multiplex PCR, yet TCRdb's version contains in-frame clones alone and is incomplete. The sample holds some 30,000 clones, around 70% seen once. The CDR3 is 15 amino acids. Germline CDR1 reads MNHNS; CDR2 reads SASEGT. With 4 bases removed from V and 4 bases from J, the gap between germline ends came to 16 bases. The sequenced material came from CD4+ T cells from blood buffy coats. This chain uses TRBV6-1 with TRBJ2-5; D may match TRBD1 or TRBD2 (5 bases each). This clonotype originated in a human donor in good health. DNA of the CDR3: TGTGCCAGCAGTGTTTTACGAGGGGCTGGAGAGACCCAGTACTTC. It codes for CASSVLRGAGETQYF.